This T cell receptor beta chain emerged from a study of cytomegalovirus exposure and HLA in healthy donors (dated by TCRdb to 2016 to 2017). A note on the overall study: The 650 to 750 repertoires of the first cohort and the approximately 110 validation repertoires were produced on the same platform, according to a later analysis. The study was designed to test whether signatures of past pathogen exposure could be identified by cataloging public T cell receptors. Besides the first cohort of 666 subjects, a separate validation cohort made up of 120 different subjects was used. To predict cytomegalovirus infection status, the study brought together high-throughput TCR immunosequencing, statistical association of individual TCRs with disease status, and machine learning. The investigation overall reported the following: In both the original and validation cohorts, the classifier was reported to diagnose cytomegalovirus status with high specificity and sensitivity. Across donors, most TCR sequences were observed very rarely, whereas some public TCRs were present in many individuals. A later analysis lacked HLA typing for the validation cohort, so it scored co-occurrence in that cohort across all 110 or so repertoires. In the study, around 160 TCR beta chains were listed as associated with cytomegalovirus. A later analysis found that TCRs clustered in the first cohort also tended to co-occur in the roughly 120 validation repertoires, with approximately 93% of cluster scores above 0. In vitro tests confirmed that three of the cytomegalovirus-associated TCR beta chains recognize cytomegalovirus antigens. According to the authors, the approach could potentially be generalized to other disease states and immunological phenotypes.

From the cysteine up to the phenylalanine, the CDR3 has a length of 14 residues. CDR3 DNA is the only sequence kept; it has 42 bases, read in frame from the first base. Trimming removed 0 bases from V and 3 bases from J, leaving 9 bases between the germline ends. Per the germline V gene, MNHEY is the CDR1 and SVGAGI is the CDR2. Donors formed part of the validation cohort, which comprised over a hundred subjects and was distinct from the first cohort of under 800 subjects. The library was made by the immunoSEQ multiplex PCR assay. Per the authors' processing: To diagnose cytomegalovirus status from the catalog of TCR beta chain sequences, a statistical classification framework was built. Sourced from immuneACCESS, this table was stored by TCRdb with only in-frame sequences that have V and J called. A share of the clones is absent; for the studies checked, an unresolved V gene accounts for under half, and the remainder has no known explanation. That table furnishes V, J and clone size, whereas the DNA furnished D and trimming. The sample profile shows around 150,000 clones; 70% to 90% of them were found once. 3% to 3.5% of the sample goes to the ten largest clones.

As to this clone: Its antigen is currently not known. No base qualities exist here, and no much larger clone lies one base off it.

What was sequenced was PBMCs. This clonotype was sampled from a young woman in good health and CMV-seropositive. The sequence joins TRBV6-5 to TRBJ2-7; the D gene assignment is ambiguous. The CDR3 here reads CASSYSLVIYEQYF. The DNA reads TGTGCCAGCAGTTACTCTCTAGTGATCTACGAGCAGTACTTC.